The following is a T cell receptor beta chain sequence with its context. The sample belongs to a study of OX40 agonist ivuxolimab in advanced cancers. Study-level information: Patients undergoing dose escalation presented with hepatocellular carcinoma, melanoma, renal cell or head and neck cancer. Patients achieving partial responses numbered three: one hepatocellular carcinoma case and two cutaneous melanoma cases.

Trimming removed 5 bases from V and 0 bases from J; junction bases left unmatched: 4. CDR1 and CDR2 from the germline V gene are SGHAT and FQNNGV. The length of the CDR3 is 14 residues. The method was immunoSEQ multiplex PCR; TCRdb's version includes in-frame clones alone and lacks a portion of them. The table lists under 80,000 clones, around 85% of them singletons. The chain links TRBV11-2 to TRBJ2-7; TRBD2 matches at 7 bases. The receptor's source is an adult with an advanced solid tumor such as melanoma, head and neck, liver or kidney cancer. Sequenced here: CD4+ or CD8+ T cells sorted from blood, sampled in a trial of the OX40 agonist ivuxolimab. For the CDR3, the DNA is TGTGCCAGCAGCCCGGGCGGGAGCTCCTACGAGCAGTACTTC. Residues: CASSPGGSSYEQYF.